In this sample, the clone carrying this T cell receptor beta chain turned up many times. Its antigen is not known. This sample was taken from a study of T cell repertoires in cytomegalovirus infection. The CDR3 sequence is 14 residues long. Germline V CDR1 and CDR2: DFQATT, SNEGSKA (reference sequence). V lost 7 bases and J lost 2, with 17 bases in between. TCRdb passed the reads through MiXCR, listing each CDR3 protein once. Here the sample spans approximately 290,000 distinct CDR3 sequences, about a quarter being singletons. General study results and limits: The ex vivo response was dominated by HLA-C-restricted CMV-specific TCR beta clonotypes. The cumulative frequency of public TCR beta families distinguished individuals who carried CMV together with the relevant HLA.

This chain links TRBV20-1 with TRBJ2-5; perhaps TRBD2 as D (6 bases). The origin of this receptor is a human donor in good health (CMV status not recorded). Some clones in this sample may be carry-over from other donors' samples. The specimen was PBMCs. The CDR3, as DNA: TGCAGTGTTCCCCGGGGGAGCGTACAAGAGACCCAGTACTTC. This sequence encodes CSVPRGSVQETQYF.